This entry describes one T cell receptor (beta chain). Self-reported history from a screening survey and questionnaire set each donor's cohort. Donors of Cohort 3 who recovered were those that had two negative PCRs, clearance, or symptom resolution. Sequencing used immunoSEQ multiplex PCR; TCRdb keeps in-frame clones, though not all of them. The sample contains 110,000 to 150,000 clones, roughly 78% of which appear only once. This sample is drawn from a study of blood T cell repertoires in COVID-19. For the study at large: Acute and convalescent COVID-19 samples came from the United States, Italy and Spain. Nucleic acid was either cDNA or gDNA, and it came from T cells, B-cell-depleted T cells, or PBMCs.

This TCR derives from a woman in her forties or fifties who had recovered from COVID-19. The sample taken for sequencing was PBMCs or T cells enriched from blood (not recorded which).

The CDR3 nucleotides read TGTGCCAGCAGCTCAGGACAGGGGGCTGATTCACCCCTCCACTTT. This gives the protein CASSSGQGADSPLHF. V gene TRBV7-9 combines with J gene TRBJ1-6, with 11 bases aligning to TRBD1. Germline CDR1 and CDR2: SEHNR and FQNEAQ (reference sequence). The CDR3 consists of 15 residues. With V trimmed by 4 bases and J by 8 bases, 4 bases remained unmatched.